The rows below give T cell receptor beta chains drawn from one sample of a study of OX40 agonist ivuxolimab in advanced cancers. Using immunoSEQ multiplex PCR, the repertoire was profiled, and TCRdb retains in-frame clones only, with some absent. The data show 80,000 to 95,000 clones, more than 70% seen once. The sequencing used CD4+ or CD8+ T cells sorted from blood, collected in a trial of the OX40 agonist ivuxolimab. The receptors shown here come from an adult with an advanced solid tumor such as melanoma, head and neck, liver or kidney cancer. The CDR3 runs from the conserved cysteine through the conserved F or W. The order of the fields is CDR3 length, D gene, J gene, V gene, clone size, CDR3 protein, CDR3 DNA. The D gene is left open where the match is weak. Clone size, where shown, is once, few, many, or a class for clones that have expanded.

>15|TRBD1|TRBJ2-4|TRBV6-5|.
CASSPARGTHGTQYF
TGTGCCAGCAGTCCCGCCAGGGGGACACATGGCACTCAGTACTTC
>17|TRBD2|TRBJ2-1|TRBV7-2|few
CASSARGLAGTYNEQFF
TGTGCCAGCAGCGCGAGGGGACTAGCGGGGACCTACAATGAGCAGTTCTTC
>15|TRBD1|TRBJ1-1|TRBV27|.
CASSLGTAVNTEAFF
TGTGCCAGCAGTTTGGGGACAGCCGTGAACACTGAAGCTTTCTTT
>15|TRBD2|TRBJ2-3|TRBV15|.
CATSRLAGYADTQYF
TGTGCCACCAGCAGACTAGCGGGGTACGCAGATACGCAGTATTTT
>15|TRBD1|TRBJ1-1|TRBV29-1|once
CSAHRGGSFDTEAFF
TGCAGCGCTCACAGGGGTGGGTCCTTTGACACTGAAGCTTTCTTT
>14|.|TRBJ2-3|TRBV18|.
CASSPDRLTDTQYF
TGTGCCAGCTCACCAGACCGCCTCACAGATACGCAGTATTTT
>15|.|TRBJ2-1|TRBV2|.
CASSLLAPGNNEQFF
TGTGCCAGCAGCTTACTAGCACCTGGGAACAATGAGCAGTTCTTC
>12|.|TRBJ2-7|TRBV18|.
CASSSSSYEQYF
TGTGCCAGCTCGTCGAGCTCCTACGAGCAGTACTTC
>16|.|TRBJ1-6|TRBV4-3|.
CASSQASGRDNSPLHF
TGCGCCAGCAGCCAAGCTTCAGGCAGGGACAATTCACCCCTCCACTTT
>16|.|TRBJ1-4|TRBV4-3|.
CASSHLRGRLGEKLFF
TGCGCCAGCAGCCATTTACGAGGGAGGTTGGGAGAAAAACTGTTTTTT
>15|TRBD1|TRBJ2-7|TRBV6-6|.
CASSQLLQGPYEQYF
TGTGCCAGCAGTCAACTCCTACAGGGGCCCTACGAGCAGTACTTC
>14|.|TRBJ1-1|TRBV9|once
CASSASPMNTEAFF
TGTGCCAGCAGCGCGTCCCCCATGAACACTGAAGCTTTCTTT
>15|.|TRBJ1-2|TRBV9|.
CASSPSGQGFDGYTF
TGTGCCAGCAGCCCCTCAGGGCAGGGGTTCGATGGCTACACCTTC